The 32 T cell receptor beta chains below were found in one sample sequenced in a study of CD8 T cells in ankylosing spondylitis. TCRdb reprocessed the 5' RACE reads via MiXCR and lists one record per CDR3 protein. The sample has 200,000 to 300,000 distinct CDR3 sequences, 8% to 11% seen once; the top ten hold 2.6%. The sample taken for sequencing was blood, either unsorted or a sorted T cell fraction (not recorded which). The origin of the receptors is a male donor with ankylosing spondylitis or in good health (not recorded which).

This clonotype was observed at least ten times. The chain links TRBV13 to TRBJ1-1, with no clear D. Germline V gene lookup returns CDR1 PRHDT and CDR2 FYEKMQ (reference sequence). Trimming shortened V by 4 bases and J by 0 bases, and 6 bases separated the two germline ends. The CDR3 runs 13 residues. The CDR3 coding sequence is TGTGCCAGCAGCTCTGTTATGAACACTGAAGCTTTCTTT. This translates into CASSSVMNTEAFF. Based on the CDR3 plus reference TRBV13 and TRBJ1-1, the full variable domain is AAGVIQSPRHLIKEKRETATLKCYPIPRHDTVYWYQQGPGQDPQFLISFYEKMQSDKGSIPDRFSAQQFSDYHSELNMSSLELGDSALYFCASSSVMNTEAFFGQGTRLTVV.

This clonotype has a count of ten or more. The chain recombines TRBV7-7 with TRBJ2-3, with 10 bases lining up with TRBD2. The CDR3 is 15 amino acids. CDR1 SSHAT and CDR2 FNYEAQ come from the germline V gene (reference sequence). V lost 5 bases, J lost 2 bases, and 4 bases stayed unmatched. For the CDR3, the DNA is TGTGCCAGCAGCGAGGGACTAGCGCTCACAGATACGCAGTATTTT. Translation: CASSEGLALTDTQYF.

This clonotype was picked up many times. The chain has TRBV30 and TRBJ1-1, with D unclear. The CDR3 is 13 amino acids. From germline, CDR1 is GTSNPN and CDR2 SVGIG (reference sequence). V lost 0 bases and J lost 5, with 10 bases in between. CDR3 nucleotides: TGTGCCTGGAGTGTAGGCTTACAGACTGAAGCTTTCTTT. Protein: CAWSVGLQTEAFF. Looking up the rest from reference TRBV30 and TRBJ1-1 gives the full variable domain: SQTIHQWPATLVQPVGSPLSLECTVEGTSNPNLYWYRQAAGRGLQLLFYSVGIGQISSEVPQNLSASRPQDRQFILSSKKLLLSDSGFYLCAWSVGLQTEAFFGQGTRLTVV.

This rearrangement joins TRBV6-1 to TRBJ1-1, with D hard to call. There are 14 residues in the CDR3. Trimming left V 1 base short and J 0 bases short, with 6 bases between. CDR1 is MNHNS, CDR2 SASEGT, per germline. The CDR3 coding sequence is TGTGCCAGCAGTGAAGTTGGGCTGAACACTGAAGCTTTCTTT. Protein: CASSEVGLNTEAFF.

At least ten counts were recorded for this clonotype. The rearrangement joins TRBV12-3 or TRBV12-4 to TRBJ2-5, with D unclear. The CDR3 is 11 residues long. Trimming cost V 6 bases and J 5 bases, with 7 bases left between them. As DNA, the CDR3 is TGTGCCAGCAGCAGGCACGAGACCCAGTACTTC. This codes for CASSRHETQYF.

This clonotype was seen many times. The chain recombines TRBV12-3 or TRBV12-4 with TRBJ2-3; D remains unclear. V lost 6 bases and J 4 bases, leaving 8 bases between the germline ends. CDR3 length equals 12 residues. The CDR3 is CASSLAPDTQYF. CDR3 nucleotides: TGTGCCAGCAGCCTCGCCCCAGATACGCAGTATTTT.

V usage is TRBV7-9 and J usage is TRBJ2-1; D is possibly TRBD1 (6 bases). Trimming removed 5 bases at V and 2 bases at J, with 13 bases between. Germline V lookup: CDR1 SEHNR, CDR2 FQNEAQ (reference sequence). The length of the CDR3 is 15 residues. In nucleotides, the CDR3 is TGTGCCAGCAGCCTAGGGGGAGAACCCTACAATGAGCAGTTCTTC. It yields the protein CASSLGGEPYNEQFF. Looking up the rest from reference TRBV7-9 and TRBJ2-1 gives the full variable domain: DTGVSQNPRHKITKRGQNVTFRCDPISEHNRLYWYRQTLGQGPEFLTYFQNEAQLEKSRLLSDRFSAERPKGSFSTLEIQRTEQGDSAMYLCASSLGGEPYNEQFFGPGTRLTVL.

This clonotype was picked up many times. The gene calls are TRBV6-2 or TRBV6-3 and TRBJ1-5; 7 bases map to TRBD1. Germline CDR1 and CDR2: MNHEY and SVGEGT. The CDR3 covers 15 residues. The V segment lost 6 bases and the J segment 2 bases; nucleotides outside the gene matches: 7. The CDR3 DNA sequence: TGTGCCAGCAGCTCCGCAGGGGGAGGCAATCAGCCCCAGCATTTT. It is translated as CASSSAGGGNQPQHF.

This clonotype was seen repeatedly, ten times or more. The V and J genes are TRBV12-5 and TRBJ2-1; D is unclear. Germline V gene data show CDR1 as LGHNT and CDR2 as FRNRAP. The germline V and J ends were trimmed by 7 bases and 3 bases, with 4 bases remaining between them. The CDR3 is 11 amino acids. The CDR3 DNA reads TGTGCTAGTGCCGTCTACAATGAGCAGTTCTTC. Translated: CASAVYNEQFF. Drawing the rest from reference TRBV12-5 and TRBJ2-1, the complete variable domain is DARVTQTPRHKVTEMGQEVTMRCQPILGHNTVFWYRQTMMQGLELLAYFRNRAPLDDSGMPKDRFSAEMPDATLATLKIQPSEPRDSAVYFCASAVYNEQFFGPGTRLTVL.

This clonotype was seen many times. The V and J genes are TRBV4-1 and TRBJ2-7; 8 positions agree with TRBD2. V shed 0 bases and J 0 bases; nucleotides not matched to a gene: 4. CDR3 length: 16 amino acids. Germline V gene lookup returns CDR1 MGHRA and CDR2 YSYEKL. The CDR3 DNA is TGCGCCAGCAGCCAAGAAGGTGGGACTAGCTCCTACGAGCAGTACTTC. Amino acid sequence: CASSQEGGTSSYEQYF.

This clonotype has just a few counts. The rearrangement links TRBV2 to TRBJ2-1; 10 nucleotides agree with TRBD1. Germline-derived CDR1 and CDR2 are SNHLY and FYNNEI. This CDR3 spans 14 amino acids. Trimming at V came to 11 bases and at J to 5 bases, leaving 9 bases not matched to a gene. The CDR3 DNA is TGTGCCGGCACCGGGACAGGGGCCAACAATGAGCAGTTCTTC. This codes for CAGTGTGANNEQFF.

In its sample, this clonotype was seen many times. V and J are TRBV20-1 and TRBJ2-1, with TRBD2 identical over 10 bases. The ends lost 3 bases at V and 5 bases at J; junction bases unmatched: 7. The CDR3 covers 15 residues. Germline CDR1 DFQATT, CDR2 SNEGSKA (reference sequence). The CDR3 bases are TGCAGTGCTAGTCTCCCTAGCGGGAGCCACAATGAGCAGTTCTTC. Amino acid sequence: CSASLPSGSHNEQFF.

The rearrangement links TRBV30 to TRBJ1-3; D unclear. Per the germline V gene, CDR1 is GTSNPN and CDR2 is SVGIG (reference sequence). CDR3 length: 15 residues. Deletions cut 3 bases from V and 2 bases from J, with 14 bases between. The DNA of the CDR3 is TGTGCCTGGAGCGGGCGGGCAGCGACTGGAAACACCATATATTTT. Translated: CAWSGRAATGNTIYF.

This clonotype was recorded many times. The J gene is TRBJ2-7, the V gene TRBV11-2; 12 bases line up with TRBD1. The CDR3 covers 16 residues. Germline CDR1 is SGHAT and CDR2 is FQNNGV. The V gene end was trimmed by 5 bases and the J gene end by 4 bases; junction bases not matched to a gene: 9. CDR3 sequence (DNA): TGTGCCAGCAGCCAGATTCCGGGACAGGGGGCTTACGAGCAGTACTTC. The encoded protein is CASSQIPGQGAYEQYF.

The chain links TRBV29-1 to TRBJ2-4, with a weak D call TRBD2 (6 bases). The CDR3 covers 13 residues. V was shortened by 4 bases and J by 9 bases, with 16 bases between the two germline ends. From germline, CDR1 is SQVTM and CDR2 ANQGSEA. The DNA of the CDR3 is TGCAGCGTTGCAGCGGGCGGGGTAAGCATTCAGTACTTC. Its protein is CSVAAGGVSIQYF.

V is TRBV5-1 and J is TRBJ2-2; D unresolved. The length of the CDR3 is 15 residues. Trimming took 0 bases from V and 0 from J, leaving 6 bases between them. The germline V gene has CDR1 SGHRS and CDR2 YFSETQ. The CDR3 reads CASSLGAANTGELFF. The CDR3 bases are TGCGCCAGCAGCTTGGGAGCCGCGAACACCGGGGAGCTGTTTTTT.

This clonotype was counted ten times or more. This chain connects TRBV20-1 to TRBJ1-6; D gene unclear. Trimming left V 2 bases short and J 5 bases short, with 4 bases between. This CDR3 comprises 12 residues. In germline, CDR1 is DFQATT, CDR2 SNEGSKA (reference sequence). CDR3 region: CSARSDNSPLHF. Here the CDR3 DNA reads TGCAGTGCTAGATCAGATAATTCACCCCTCCACTTT.

This clonotype was counted at least ten times. The chain couples TRBV12-3 or TRBV12-4 to TRBJ2-2; D may be TRBD1 (5 bases). V lost 5 bases and J lost 6, with 7 bases in between. This CDR3 region has 12 residues. CDR3 protein: CASSQGSGELFF. In DNA form, the CDR3 reads TGTGCCAGCAGTCAGGGTTCCGGGGAGCTGTTTTTT.

This chain connects TRBV7-9 to TRBJ2-5, with D perhaps TRBD1 (5 bases). Germline loops: CDR1 SEHNR, CDR2 FQNEAQ (reference sequence). Trimming removed 8 bases from V and 3 bases from J, with 16 bases in between. CDR3 size: 14 residues. Written as DNA, the CDR3 is TGTGCCAGCGCCCGCGGCAGGGCAGAAGAGACCCAGTACTTC. Translated, it gives CASARGRAEETQYF.

The chain has TRBV30 and TRBJ1-2; 10 bases map to TRBD1. The CDR3 runs to 15 residues. Germline loops: CDR1 GTSNPN, CDR2 SVGIG (reference sequence). V lost 3 bases and J lost 5; bases outside the gene matches: 9. This CDR3 is CAWRMTGGLKYGYTF. The CDR3 coding sequence is TGTGCCTGGAGAATGACAGGGGGCCTCAAATATGGCTACACCTTC.

This clonotype was detected many times. V and J are TRBV3-1 and TRBJ1-2, with unresolved D. This CDR3 has 13 residues. V was pared by 0 bases and J by 8 bases, with 10 bases between. Germline lookup yields CDR1 LGHDT and CDR2 YNNKEL (reference sequence). CDR3 in DNA: TGTGCCAGCAGCCAAGAGCTTGACTGGGGCTACACCTTC. This encodes CASSQELDWGYTF.

This clonotype has at least ten counts. The CDR3 protein is CASSFSGAWGPDGYTF. The CDR3 coding sequence is TGTGCCAGCAGCTTTTCCGGGGCCTGGGGTCCCGATGGCTACACCTTC. This chain uses TRBV7-2 with TRBJ1-2; possible D gene TRBD1, 5 bases. Between the trimmed V and J ends, which lost 3 bases and 6 bases, there was a span of 20 bases. This CDR3 has 16 amino acids. The V gene's germline CDR1 is SGHTA and CDR2 FQGNSA.

This clonotype was detected ten times or more. V is TRBV4-1 and J is TRBJ2-7; D not resolved. The CDR3 spans 13 residues. V lost 2 bases, J lost 4 bases, and 9 bases lay in between. Germline assignment: CDR1 MGHRA and CDR2 YSYEKL. The CDR3 DNA reads TGCGCCAGCAGCCAAACGGCCGAGTACGAGCAGTACTTC. Its protein product is CASSQTAEYEQYF.

V is TRBV3-1 and J is TRBJ2-2, with 9 bases that match TRBD2. The CDR3 spans 15 residues. CDR1 is LGHDT, CDR2 YNNKEL, per germline (reference sequence). V shed 7 bases, J shed 3 bases, and the junction held 6 bases outside the gene matches. CDR3: CASTPASGDTGELFF. In DNA form, the CDR3 reads TGTGCCAGCACCCCCGCTAGCGGGGACACCGGGGAGCTGTTTTTT.

This clonotype was recorded at least ten times. The CDR3, as DNA: TGTGCCAGTAGTCCCCGAGTCCCCGTGGGAGGACAGCCCCAGCATTTT. This codes for CASSPRVPVGGQPQHF. The chain uses TRBV19 and TRBJ1-5; no clear D gene. The CDR3 length is 16 residues. Per germline, CDR1 LNHDA and CDR2 SQIVND (reference sequence). Deletions cut 5 bases from V and 7 bases from J, with 21 bases between.

This rearrangement joins TRBV11-1 to TRBJ1-4; D perhaps matches TRBD1 (6 bases). The V gene lost 0 bases and the J gene lost 3 bases, with 8 bases spanning the gap. The V gene's germline CDR1 is SGHAT and CDR2 FQDESV (reference sequence). This CDR3 is 15 amino acids long. The CDR3 coding sequence is TGTGCCAGCAGCTTAGCGCCAGGGGCTAATGAAAAACTGTTTTTT. Protein product: CASSLAPGANEKLFF.

This clonotype occurred many times. The V call is TRBV6-5, the J call TRBJ2-7; either TRBD1 or TRBD2 may fit D (5 bases each). Germline CDR1 MNHEY, CDR2 SVGAGI. This CDR3 spans 12 amino acids. The germline V and J ends were trimmed by 6 bases and 4 bases, with 10 bases remaining between them. The CDR3 nucleotides read TGTGCCAGCAGAGCAGGGAGTTACGAGCAGTACTTC. Its translation: CASRAGSYEQYF.

This clonotype was picked up a small number of times. V usage is TRBV2 and J usage is TRBJ2-3, with a weak D call TRBD2 (5 bases). The CDR3 has 13 amino acids. Germline CDR1 SNHLY, CDR2 FYNNEI. Between the trimmed V and J ends, which lost 4 bases and 7 bases, there was a span of 12 bases. CDR3 DNA sequence: TGTGCCAGCAGTGTAGCGCCTAGCTATACGCAGTATTTT. Translation gives CASSVAPSYTQYF.

The sample holds many counts of this clonotype. This rearrangement joins TRBV6-5 to TRBJ1-2, with D possibly TRBD1 on 6 matching bases. This CDR3 is 14 amino acids long. Germline V gene sequence: CDR1 MNHEY, CDR2 SVGAGI. Trimming shortened V by 4 bases and J by 2 bases, and 11 bases separated the two germline ends. The DNA of the CDR3 is TGTGCCAGCAGTTTCCTGGACAGAAACTATGGCTACACCTTC. It translates to CASSFLDRNYGYTF.

This clonotype was recorded at least ten times. This chain connects TRBV5-5 to TRBJ2-3; TRBD2 matches 7 bases. Germline V gives CDR1 SGHKS, CDR2 YYEKEE (reference sequence). The trim removed 3 bases at V and 2 bases at J, leaving 12 bases unmatched. There are 17 residues in the CDR3. The CDR3 DNA reads TGTGCCAGCAGCTCGGGAGGAGCGAGCGGGACCACAGATACGCAGTATTTT. Encoded protein: CASSSGGASGTTDTQYF.

This clonotype was counted at least ten times. The CDR3 bases are TGTGCCAGCAGCTTAGCAGAAGTTCAGTACTTC. The encoded protein is CASSLAEVQYF. The chain combines TRBV7-9 with TRBJ2-4, with D unclear. Per the germline V gene, CDR1 is SEHNR and CDR2 is FQNEAQ (reference sequence). CDR3 length equals 11 residues. Trimming removed 0 bases at V and 11 bases at J, with 5 bases between.

This clonotype was observed many times. The chain uses TRBV2 and TRBJ1-5, with D possibly being TRBD1 (5 bases). The CDR3 runs to 16 residues. Germline V gene sequence: CDR1 SNHLY, CDR2 FYNNEI. The V end was cut by 2 bases, the J end by 0 bases, with 11 bases between. As DNA, the CDR3 is TGTGCCAGCAGTGAAAGGGGCATTTATAGCAATCAGCCCCAGCATTTT. Amino acids: CASSERGIYSNQPQHF.